These T cell receptor beta chains were read from a single sample in a study of T cells after yellow fever vaccination. Via MiXCR, TCRdb re-called the 5' RACE reads, giving one row per CDR3 protein. This sample yields over 110,000 distinct CDR3 sequences, of which 7.7% are seen a single time; around 0.73% belongs to the top ten. Sample: CD4+ T cells sorted from PBMCs, taken 5 days after the yellow fever booster vaccination. These receptors all come from a man aged 25-45 years who received the YFV17D yellow fever vaccine. Each CDR3 is given with its conserved first and last residue. A D gene is named only where the DNA matches it firmly. Clone size is stated in some rows and not others, as once, few, many or a class when expanded.

cdr3_nt	cdr3_aa	v_call	d_call	clone_size	j_call
TGTGCCAGCAGCTTTACTAGCGGGATGTACGAGCAGTACTTC	CASSFTSGMYEQYF	TRBV5-5	TRBD2	many	TRBJ2-7
TGCAGTGGGACGGGCGGAACCTATGGCTACACCTTC	CSGTGGTYGYTF	TRBV20-1	.	many	TRBJ1-2
TGTGCCAGCAGGCCAGTCACAGATACGCAGTATTTT	CASRPVTDTQYF	TRBV11-1	.	many	TRBJ2-3
TGTGCTAGTGCTCTCTCGTCGGAGAATCAGCCCCAGCATTTT	CASALSSENQPQHF	TRBV12-5	.	many	TRBJ1-5
TGTGCCAGCAGCGGATCTAGGACGAGCACAGATACGCAGTATTTT	CASSGSRTSTDTQYF	TRBV7-2	.	many	TRBJ2-3
TGTGCCAGTAGTATTTTTTCCGGAAGCTCCTACGAGCAGTACTTC	CASSIFSGSSYEQYF	TRBV19	.	few	TRBJ2-7
TGTGCCAGCAGATCCCAGGGAGCGGGAGCTGGCAAGGATACGCAGTATTTT	CASRSQGAGAGKDTQYF	TRBV6-5	TRBD2	many	TRBJ2-3
TGCAGTGCAACAAGCGGAGTTAGCACAGATACGCAGTATTTT	CSATSGVSTDTQYF	TRBV20-1	.	.	TRBJ2-3
TGTGCCAGCAGCCCGGGACAGGCCAGGCGAGGCTACACCTTC	CASSPGQARRGYTF	TRBV6-5	TRBD1	few	TRBJ1-2
TGCAGTGCCGGGGGCGGGACGGTGGCAGATACGCAGTATTTT	CSAGGGTVADTQYF	TRBV20-1	.	many	TRBJ2-3
TGCGCCAGCAGCGCCGACAGTGTGAACACTGAAGCTTTCTTT	CASSADSVNTEAFF	TRBV5-1	.	few	TRBJ1-1
TGTGCCAGCAGTTTTAGTGGTCTCCCCTACGAGCAGTACTTC	CASSFSGLPYEQYF	TRBV12-3/TRBV12-4	.	few	TRBJ2-7
TGCAGTGCTTTGGGGGTAAAACTCACAGATACGCAGTATTTT	CSALGVKLTDTQYF	TRBV20-1	.	many	TRBJ2-3
TGCGCCAGCAGCTTGGGGCTAGCGGGAGACCTCCAAGAGACCCAGTACTTC	CASSLGLAGDLQETQYF	TRBV5-1	TRBD2	few	TRBJ2-5
TGTGCCAGCAGCTTGGGACAGGGCGTGGAGACCCAGTACTTC	CASSLGQGVETQYF	TRBV5-8	TRBD1	many	TRBJ2-5
TGTGCCAGCAGCAGCCCCCCAGGCTCCTACGAGCAGTACTTC	CASSSPPGSYEQYF	TRBV12-3/TRBV12-4	.	many	TRBJ2-7
TGCAGTGCTAGCGGCGCCGGGACTAGCGGGACCCACGAGCAGTACTTC	CSASGAGTSGTHEQYF	TRBV20-1	TRBD2	.	TRBJ2-7
TGTGCCAGCAGTTACTCCGCAGGTGGCTACGAGCAGTACTTC	CASSYSAGGYEQYF	TRBV6-5	.	many	TRBJ2-7
TGCAGTGCCCGGGTAATGCAGGGTCTCTCTGAAGCTTTCTTT	CSARVMQGLSEAFF	TRBV20-1	.	many	TRBJ1-1
TGTGCCAGCGGTACCGGAGGGCCGGGGGATACGCAGTATTTT	CASGTGGPGDTQYF	TRBV19	.	many	TRBJ2-3
TGTGCCAGCAGCCCAGGGACAGCCTTACCTAATTCACCCCTCCACTTT	CASSPGTALPNSPLHF	TRBV7-6	TRBD1	many	TRBJ1-6